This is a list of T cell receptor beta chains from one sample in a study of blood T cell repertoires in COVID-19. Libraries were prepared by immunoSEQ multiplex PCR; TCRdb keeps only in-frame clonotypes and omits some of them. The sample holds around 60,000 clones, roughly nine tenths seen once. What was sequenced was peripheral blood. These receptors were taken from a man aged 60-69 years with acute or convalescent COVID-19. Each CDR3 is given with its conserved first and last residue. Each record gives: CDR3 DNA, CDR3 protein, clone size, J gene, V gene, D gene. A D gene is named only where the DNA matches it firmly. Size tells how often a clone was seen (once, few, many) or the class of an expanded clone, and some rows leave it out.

DNA: TGCGCCAGCAGCTTGGCCGGGACACAGAACACTGAAGCTTTCTTT
CDR3: CASSLAGTQNTEAFF
size: NA
J: TRBJ1-1
V: TRBV5-1
D: NA

DNA: TGTGCCACCCGGGACTATTCCTCACCCCTCCACTTT
CDR3: CATRDYSSPLHF
size: once
J: TRBJ1-6
V: TRBV2
D: NA

DNA: TGTGCCAGCAGGACAGGGGATGAAAAACTGTTTTTT
CDR3: CASRTGDEKLFF
size: few
J: TRBJ1-4
V: TRBV2
D: TRBD1

DNA: TGCAGCGTTGGGGACAGCCTCACAGATACGCAGTATTTT
CDR3: CSVGDSLTDTQYF
size: NA
J: TRBJ2-3
V: TRBV29-1
D: TRBD1

DNA: TGTGCCAGCAGCGGACGAGGGAATTCGGGAAACACCATATATTTT
CDR3: CASSGRGNSGNTIYF
size: few
J: TRBJ1-3
V: TRBV9
D: NA

DNA: TGTGCCAGTAGTATCCCTAACAGGGATTACGGTGAAGCTTTCTTT
CDR3: CASSIPNRDYGEAFF
size: NA
J: TRBJ1-1
V: TRBV19
D: NA

DNA: TGTGCCAGCTCACCACCTATACTTCTCGGAATAGGGGTGAACACTGAAGCTTTCTTT
CDR3: CASSPPILLGIGVNTEAFF
size: NA
J: TRBJ1-1
V: TRBV18
D: NA

DNA: TGTGCCAGCAGCTCTAGCGGGAAACAAGAGACCCAGTACTTC
CDR3: CASSSSGKQETQYF
size: NA
J: TRBJ2-5
V: TRBV11-3
D: TRBD2

DNA: TGTGCCAGCAGGCAAACGGGACAGGGTTCCCAGCCCCAGCATTTT
CDR3: CASRQTGQGSQPQHF
size: NA
J: TRBJ1-5
V: TRBV28
D: TRBD1

DNA: TGTGCCAGCAGTTTTACACAGGCGCCAGGGGATACGCAGTATTTT
CDR3: CASSFTQAPGDTQYF
size: NA
J: TRBJ2-3
V: TRBV27
D: NA

DNA: TGCGCCAGCAGCTTGTGGGACAGCAACACAGATACGCAGTATTTT
CDR3: CASSLWDSNTDTQYF
size: NA
J: TRBJ2-3
V: TRBV5-1
D: TRBD1

DNA: TGTGCCAGCGCTAATAATTCACCCCTCCACTTT
CDR3: CASANNSPLHF
size: NA
J: TRBJ1-6
V: TRBV6-6
D: NA

DNA: TGTGCCAGTAGCCCGATTAGGACAGGAGGGACTGAAGCTTTCTTT
CDR3: CASSPIRTGGTEAFF
size: few
J: TRBJ1-1
V: TRBV19
D: TRBD1

DNA: TGTGCCAGCAGTGATAGTAGAGGTGGCTACACCTTC
CDR3: CASSDSRGGYTF
size: NA
J: TRBJ1-2
V: TRBV6-1
D: NA

DNA: TGTGCCAGCAGTTACGGTGGGGGGAGAGATCAGCCCCAGCATTTT
CDR3: CASSYGGGRDQPQHF
size: NA
J: TRBJ1-5
V: TRBV6-5
D: NA

DNA: TGCGCCAGCAGCTTACCAGAAACTAATGGCTACACCTTC
CDR3: CASSLPETNGYTF
size: once
J: TRBJ1-2
V: TRBV5-1
D: NA

DNA: TGCGCCAGCAGCCAAGCCGGGACTAGCGGGGACAATGAGCAGTTCTTC
CDR3: CASSQAGTSGDNEQFF
size: NA
J: TRBJ2-1
V: TRBV4-1
D: TRBD2

DNA: TGCGCCAGCACACCGGGAGATCAGCCCCAGCATTTT
CDR3: CASTPGDQPQHF
size: NA
J: TRBJ1-5
V: TRBV10-2
D: NA

DNA: TGTGCCAGCGGCCGGGACAGTACAGATACGCAGTATTTT
CDR3: CASGRDSTDTQYF
size: NA
J: TRBJ2-3
V: TRBV6-5
D: TRBD1

DNA: TGTGCCAGCAGCAACCTGGGACAGGGGCGCAATGAGCAGTTCTTC
CDR3: CASSNLGQGRNEQFF
size: NA
J: TRBJ2-1
V: TRBV7-3
D: TRBD1

DNA: TGTGCCAGCAGCCTGACTAGTAGCACAGATACGCAGTATTTT
CDR3: CASSLTSSTDTQYF
size: NA
J: TRBJ2-3
V: TRBV5-4
D: NA

DNA: TGCAGTGCTAGCCTGAATGAGCAGTTCTTC
CDR3: CSASLNEQFF
size: NA
J: TRBJ2-1
V: TRBV20-1
D: NA

DNA: TGTGCCAGCTTATTTGCGGACAGCCTGAACACTGAAGCTTTCTTT
CDR3: CASLFADSLNTEAFF
size: NA
J: TRBJ1-1
V: TRBV18
D: NA

DNA: TGTGCCAGCAGCTTGGTGAATCTCGGGTTTGAGACCGGGGAGCTGTTTTTT
CDR3: CASSLVNLGFETGELFF
size: NA
J: TRBJ2-2
V: TRBV5-5
D: NA

DNA: TGTGCCAGCAGCCTGTCCGTACACGGGAATAATTCACCCCTCCACTTT
CDR3: CASSLSVHGNNSPLHF
size: NA
J: TRBJ1-6
V: TRBV13
D: NA

DNA: TGCGCCAGCAGCTACGGACAGGGTGGGACCGGGGAGCTGTTTTTT
CDR3: CASSYGQGGTGELFF
size: NA
J: TRBJ2-2
V: TRBV5-1
D: TRBD1

DNA: TGTGCCAGCAGCTTGGAGGTTCGGGGGTTCACAGATACGCAGTATTTT
CDR3: CASSLEVRGFTDTQYF
size: NA
J: TRBJ2-3
V: TRBV5-6
D: NA

DNA: TGCAGCCCCTCGACGACAGACCCTGAAGCTTTCTTT
CDR3: CSPSTTDPEAFF
size: NA
J: TRBJ1-1
V: TRBV29-1
D: NA

DNA: TGTGCCAGCAGCTCGACAGGAGTTGAAGCTTTCTTT
CDR3: CASSSTGVEAFF
size: NA
J: TRBJ1-1
V: TRBV3-1/TRBV3-2
D: NA

DNA: TGTGCCATCAGTGAGTCGGGGGCGACACGACGCACAGATACGCAGTATTTT
CDR3: CAISESGATRRTDTQYF
size: NA
J: TRBJ2-3
V: TRBV10-3
D: NA

DNA: TGTGCCAGCAGCCCTGGACAGGCGAACTACGAGCAGTACTTC
CDR3: CASSPGQANYEQYF
size: NA
J: TRBJ2-7
V: TRBV7-2
D: TRBD1

DNA: TGTGCCAGCAGCCCCTACCGTCCTACAGGGGGCGCGAGTTCACCCCTCCACTTT
CDR3: CASSPYRPTGGASSPLHF
size: NA
J: TRBJ1-6
V: TRBV7-9
D: TRBD1